This TCR beta chain was recorded in a study of shared clonotypes between healthy human individuals. The study's findings and limits: In general, naive subsets displayed greater estimated richness than memory subsets did.

In the case of this clone: Its cognate antigen is unknown.

Sequenced by immunoSEQ multiplex PCR; TCRdb stores in-frame clones only, minus some. The table shows around 1 million clones, with about three quarters occurring only once. Germline V lookup: CDR1 LNHDA, CDR2 SQIVND (reference sequence). J gave up 2 bases and V 5 bases, and 8 bases lay outside the gene matches. This CDR3 has 15 amino acids. Sample: memory CD4+ T cells sorted from blood. Indicated subset: CD45RA-negative fraction. The chain has TRBV19 and TRBJ2-7, with 8 bases aligning to TRBD1. This TCR was recovered from a man younger than 35 in good health. The CDR3 loop is CASSARQGATYEQYF. In DNA, the CDR3 is TGTGCCAGTAGTGCCCGGCAGGGGGCTACCTACGAGCAGTACTTC.